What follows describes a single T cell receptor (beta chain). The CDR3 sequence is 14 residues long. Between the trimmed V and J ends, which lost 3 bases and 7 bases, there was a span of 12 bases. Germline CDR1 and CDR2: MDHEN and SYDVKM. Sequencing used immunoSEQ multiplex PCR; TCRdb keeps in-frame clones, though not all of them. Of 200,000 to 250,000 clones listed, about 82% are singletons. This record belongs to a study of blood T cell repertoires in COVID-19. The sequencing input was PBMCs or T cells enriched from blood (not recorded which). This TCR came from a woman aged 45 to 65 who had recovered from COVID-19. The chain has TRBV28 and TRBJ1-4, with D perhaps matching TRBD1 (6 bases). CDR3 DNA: TGTGCCAGCAGTTTCTGGGACAACGTTGAAAAACTGTTTTTT. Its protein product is CASSFWDNVEKLFF.